This TCR beta chain comes out of a study of cytomegalovirus exposure and HLA in healthy donors. Study results and limitations: The study designated some 180 TCR beta chains cytomegalovirus-associated. Most observed TCR sequences were rare, whereas some public TCRs were detected in many donors. No immune exposure information besides CMV serostatus was available.

Though probably carrying unrecorded immune exposures, donors were nominally healthy at sampling. The PCR ran on 60 Vbeta and 13 Jbeta primers. Generated by immunoSEQ multiplex PCR, the TCRdb table keeps only in-frame clones and is missing some. The sample consists of 45,000 to 60,000 clones, 73% of them appearing once. Trimming took 5 bases from V and 7 from J, leaving 18 bases between them. The germline gives CDR1 MDHEN, CDR2 SYDVKM. The CDR3 spans 15 residues. As for this clone: Its antigen is not identified.

The J gene is TRBJ2-4, the V gene TRBV28, with D maybe TRBD1 (6 bases). The sample taken for sequencing was PBMCs. The sequence was obtained from a man aged 18 to 29 in good health and CMV-seronegative. The CDR3 region is CASSNNNRVENIQYF. As DNA, the CDR3 is TGTGCCAGCAGTAACAATAACAGGGTAGAGAACATTCAGTACTTC.